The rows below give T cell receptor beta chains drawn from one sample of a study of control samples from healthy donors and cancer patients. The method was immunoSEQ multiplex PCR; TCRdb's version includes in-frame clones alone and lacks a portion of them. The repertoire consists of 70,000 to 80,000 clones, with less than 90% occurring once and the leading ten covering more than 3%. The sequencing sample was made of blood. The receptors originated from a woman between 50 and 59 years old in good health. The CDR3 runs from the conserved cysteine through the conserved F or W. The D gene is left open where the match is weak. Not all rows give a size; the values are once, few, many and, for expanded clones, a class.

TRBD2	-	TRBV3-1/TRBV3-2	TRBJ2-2	CASSRPSGTGNTGELFF	TGTGCCAGCAGCCGTCCTAGCGGGACTGGAAACACCGGGGAGCTGTTTTTT
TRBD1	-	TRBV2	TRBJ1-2	CASSGDRGRLLYGYTF	TGTGCCAGCAGTGGGGACAGGGGGCGCCTGCTCTATGGCTACACCTTC
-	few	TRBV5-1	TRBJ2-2	CASSFGAGQGTGELFF	TGCGCCAGCAGCTTTGGCGCCGGTCAGGGCACCGGGGAGCTGTTTTTT
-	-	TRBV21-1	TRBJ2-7	CASSNGLAVNYEQYF	TGTGCCAGCAGCAATGGACTAGCGGTTAACTACGAGCAGTACTTC
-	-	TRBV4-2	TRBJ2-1	CASSHNAYNEQFF	TGTGCCAGCAGCCACAACGCGTACAATGAGCAGTTCTTC
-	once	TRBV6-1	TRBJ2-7	CASSDVTGASGEQYF	TGTGCCAGCAGTGACGTAACGGGGGCTAGTGGCGAGCAGTACTTC
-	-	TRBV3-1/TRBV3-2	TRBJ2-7	CASSQEAGAISYEQYF	TGTGCCAGCAGCCAAGAAGCAGGGGCCATCTCCTACGAGCAGTACTTC
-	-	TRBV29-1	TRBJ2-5	CSAAHGGETQYF	TGCAGCGCAGCCCATGGAGGAGAGACCCAGTACTTC
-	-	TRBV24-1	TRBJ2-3	CATEGLIDTQYF	TGTGCCACCGAGGGTCTTATAGATACGCAGTATTTT
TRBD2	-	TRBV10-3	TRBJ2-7	CAIRSTSGTYEQYF	TGTGCCATCAGGAGCACTAGCGGGACTTACGAGCAGTACTTC
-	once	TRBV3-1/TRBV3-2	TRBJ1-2	CASSQRRQEYGYTF	TGTGCCAGCAGCCAACGTAGGCAGGAGTATGGCTACACCTTC
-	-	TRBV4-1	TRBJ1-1	CASSQDHDRLARAFF	TGCGCCAGCAGCCAAGATCATGACAGACTGGCTCGAGCTTTCTTT
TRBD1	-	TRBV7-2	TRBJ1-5	CASTRGGGQPQHF	TGTGCCAGCACCAGGGGGGGAGGTCAGCCCCAGCATTTT
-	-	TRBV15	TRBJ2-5	CATSRESETQYF	TGTGCCACCAGCAGAGAAAGTGAGACCCAGTACTTC
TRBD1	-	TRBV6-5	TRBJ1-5	CASSYSFRGRNQPQHF	TGTGCCAGCAGTTACTCCTTCAGGGGGCGGAATCAGCCCCAGCATTTT
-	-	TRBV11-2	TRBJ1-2	CASSLGGGGARSYTF	TGTGCCAGCAGCTTAGGCGGCGGCGGGGCTCGGAGCTACACCTTC
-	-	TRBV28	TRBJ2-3	CASRDLMDTQYF	TGTGCCAGCAGAGATTTAATGGATACGCAGTATTTT
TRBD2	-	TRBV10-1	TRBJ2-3	CARYEREGLYSTDTQYF	TGCGCCAGATATGAGCGGGAGGGCCTTTACAGCACAGATACGCAGTATTTT
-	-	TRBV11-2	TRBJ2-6	CASSQAGANVLTF	TGTGCCAGCAGCCAGGCGGGGGCCAACGTCCTGACTTTC
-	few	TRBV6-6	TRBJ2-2	CASSQTQDRWELFF	TGTGCCAGCAGCCAGACTCAAGACCGATGGGAGCTGTTTTTT
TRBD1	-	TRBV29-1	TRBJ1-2	CSEGTVRGYTF	TGCAGCGAGGGGACAGTACGAGGCTACACCTTC
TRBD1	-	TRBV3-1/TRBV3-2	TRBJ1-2	CASSQAPQTGSYGYTF	TGTGCCAGCAGCCAAGCTCCTCAGACAGGGTCCTATGGCTACACCTTC
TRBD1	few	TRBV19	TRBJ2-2	CASSPGGSIGELFF	TGTGCCAGTAGTCCAGGGGGATCTATCGGGGAGCTGTTTTTT
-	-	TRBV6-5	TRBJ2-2	CASSPEGASTGELFF	TGTGCCAGCAGCCCAGAGGGAGCGAGCACCGGGGAGCTGTTTTTT
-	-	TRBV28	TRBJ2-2	CASSTGYTGELFF	TGTGCCAGCAGTACTGGGTACACCGGGGAGCTGTTTTTT
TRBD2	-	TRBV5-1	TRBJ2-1	CASTHSGSGNEQFF	TGCGCCAGCACCCATAGCGGGAGTGGCAATGAGCAGTTCTTC
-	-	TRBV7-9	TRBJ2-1	CASSFWGVGNEQFF	TGTGCCAGCAGCTTTTGGGGAGTTGGGAATGAGCAGTTCTTC
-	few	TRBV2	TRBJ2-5	CASMDLQETQYF	TGTGCCAGCATGGATCTCCAAGAGACCCAGTACTTC
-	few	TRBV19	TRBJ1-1	CASRPGRNTEAFF	TGTGCCAGTCGTCCGGGACGGAACACTGAAGCTTTCTTT
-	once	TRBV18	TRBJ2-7	CASSPPGRVDEQYF	TGTGCCAGCTCACCCCCGGGCCGCGTAGACGAGCAGTACTTC
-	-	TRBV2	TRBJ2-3	CASREGTQYF	TGTGCCAGCAGGGAGGGTACGCAGTATTTT
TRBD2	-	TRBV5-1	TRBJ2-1	CASSRASGNNEQFF	TGCGCCAGCAGTCGGGCTAGCGGGAACAATGAGCAGTTCTTC
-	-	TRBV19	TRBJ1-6	CASSGQKSSSSYNSPLHF	TGTGCCAGTAGTGGGCAGAAGAGCTCGAGCTCCTATAATTCACCCCTCCACTTT
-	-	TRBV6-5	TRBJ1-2	CASSYARDVPEGYTF	TGTGCCAGCAGTTACGCGCGGGATGTTCCGGAGGGCTACACCTTC
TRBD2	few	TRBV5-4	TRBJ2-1	CASSLGGRAVDEQFF	TGTGCCAGCAGCTTAGGCGGGAGGGCCGTCGATGAGCAGTTCTTC
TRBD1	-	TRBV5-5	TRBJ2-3	CASSLWTGADTQYF	TGTGCCAGCAGCCTATGGACAGGGGCAGATACGCAGTATTTT
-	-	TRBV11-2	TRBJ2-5	CASSAAHGRGEETQYF	TGTGCCAGCAGCGCAGCCCATGGCAGGGGGGAAGAGACCCAGTACTTC
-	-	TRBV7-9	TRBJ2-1	CASSPGQYNEQFF	TGTGCCAGCAGCCCAGGACAGTACAATGAGCAGTTCTTC
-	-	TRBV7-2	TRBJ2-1	CASSPGFGRSFDEQFF	TGTGCCAGCAGCCCCGGCTTTGGGAGGAGTTTCGATGAGCAGTTCTTC
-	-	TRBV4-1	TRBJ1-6	CASSQVLQGGTYNSPLHF	TGCGCCAGCAGCCAAGTACTACAGGGAGGGACCTATAATTCACCCCTCCACTTT
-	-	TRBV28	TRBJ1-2	CASSSGGNYGYTF	TGTGCCAGCAGTTCCGGGGGTAACTATGGCTACACCTTC
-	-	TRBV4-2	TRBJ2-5	CASSQDVFAGQRETQYF	TGTGCCAGCAGCCAAGATGTTTTTGCCGGCCAGCGCGAGACCCAGTACTTC
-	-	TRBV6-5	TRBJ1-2	CASSPGGPYGYTF	TGTGCCAGCAGCCCCGGGGGCCCCTATGGCTACACCTTC